The present TCR beta chain was sequenced within a study of Ad26.COV2.S vaccination and SARS-CoV-2 variants. Study overall: Ad26.COV2.S shots went into the muscle once or twice, 56 days apart. Findings and limits, study-wide: Vaccine and placebo recipients had comparable breadth of non-spike TCRs. Placebo recipients showed lower spike-specific TCR breadth than vaccinees.

As for this clone: Its matching antigen is unknown.

The treatment denotes: around 19 received Ad26.COV2.S at low or high dose, single or two shots; a few received placebo; per-sample allocation not given. Sample collection was performed on day 63 after the first vaccine or placebo injection. The donor was a Boston adult aged 18-55 years. The CDR3 is made up of 13 amino acids. Trimming removed 4 bases from V and 5 bases from J, with 12 bases in between. Germline values: CDR1 SGHTA, CDR2 FQGNSA. The data were produced by immunoSEQ multiplex PCR, yet TCRdb's version contains in-frame clones alone and is incomplete. This table holds about 450,000 clones, approximately 89% found once.

This clonotype was sampled from a person aged 18 to 59 who received the Ad26.COV2.S COVID-19 vaccine or a placebo. The J gene is TRBJ2-7, the V gene TRBV7-2, with D possibly called TRBD1 or TRBD2 (5 bases each). Sequenced here: peripheral blood, sampled in a trial of Ad26.COV2.S vaccine versus placebo. This CDR3 is CASSSRGVNEQYF. The CDR3 DNA follows: TGTGCCAGCAGCTCCCGGGGCGTCAACGAGCAGTACTTC.